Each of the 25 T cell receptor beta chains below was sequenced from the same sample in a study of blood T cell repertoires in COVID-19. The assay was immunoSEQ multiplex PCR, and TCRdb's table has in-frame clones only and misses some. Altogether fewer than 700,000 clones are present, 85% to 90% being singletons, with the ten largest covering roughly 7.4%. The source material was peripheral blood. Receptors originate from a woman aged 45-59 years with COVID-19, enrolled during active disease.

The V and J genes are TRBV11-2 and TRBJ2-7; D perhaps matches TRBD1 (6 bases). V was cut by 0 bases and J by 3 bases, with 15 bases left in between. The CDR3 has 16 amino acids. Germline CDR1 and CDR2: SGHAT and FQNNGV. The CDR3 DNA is TGTGCCAGCAGCTTAGATGGGGGACAAACCGTCTACGAGCAGTACTTC. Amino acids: CASSLDGGQTVYEQYF.

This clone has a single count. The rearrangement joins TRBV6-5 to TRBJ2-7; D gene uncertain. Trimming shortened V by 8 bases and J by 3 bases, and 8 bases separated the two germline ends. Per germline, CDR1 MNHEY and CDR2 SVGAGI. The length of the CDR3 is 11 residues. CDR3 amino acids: CASFRSYEQYF. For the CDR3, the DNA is TGTGCCAGCTTCCGCAGCTACGAGCAGTACTTC.

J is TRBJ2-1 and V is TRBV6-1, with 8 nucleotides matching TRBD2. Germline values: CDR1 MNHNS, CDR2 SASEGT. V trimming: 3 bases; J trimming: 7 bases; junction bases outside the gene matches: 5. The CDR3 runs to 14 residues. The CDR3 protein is CASSDLGGANEQFF. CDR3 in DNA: TGTGCCAGCAGTGATCTCGGGGGGGCAAATGAGCAGTTCTTC.

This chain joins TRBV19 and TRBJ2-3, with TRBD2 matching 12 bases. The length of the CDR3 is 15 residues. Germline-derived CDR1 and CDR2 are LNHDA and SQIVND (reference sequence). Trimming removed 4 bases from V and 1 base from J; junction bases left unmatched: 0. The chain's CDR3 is CASSTSGGGTDTQYF. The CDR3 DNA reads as TGTGCCAGTAGTACTAGCGGGGGGGGCACAGATACGCAGTATTTT.

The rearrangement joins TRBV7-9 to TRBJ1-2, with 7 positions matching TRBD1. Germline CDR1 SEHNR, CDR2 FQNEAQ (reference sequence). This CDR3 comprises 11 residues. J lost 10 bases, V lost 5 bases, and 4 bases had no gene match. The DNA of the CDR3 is TGTGCCAGCAGCCATGGACAGGTCTACACCTTC. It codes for CASSHGQVYTF.

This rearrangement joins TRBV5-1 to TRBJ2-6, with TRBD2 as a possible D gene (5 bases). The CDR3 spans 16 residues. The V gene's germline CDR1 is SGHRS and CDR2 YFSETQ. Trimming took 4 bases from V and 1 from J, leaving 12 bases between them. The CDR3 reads CASSPDGVSGANVLTF. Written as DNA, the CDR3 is TGCGCCAGCAGCCCGGACGGGGTATCTGGGGCCAACGTCCTGACTTTC.

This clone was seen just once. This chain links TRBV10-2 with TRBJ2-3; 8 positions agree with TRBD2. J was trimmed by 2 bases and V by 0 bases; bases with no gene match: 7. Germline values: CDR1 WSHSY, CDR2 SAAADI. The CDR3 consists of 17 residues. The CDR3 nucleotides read TGCGCCAGCAGTGAGTCGTTGGCGGGGGGACCCACAGATACGCAGTATTTT. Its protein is CASSESLAGGPTDTQYF.

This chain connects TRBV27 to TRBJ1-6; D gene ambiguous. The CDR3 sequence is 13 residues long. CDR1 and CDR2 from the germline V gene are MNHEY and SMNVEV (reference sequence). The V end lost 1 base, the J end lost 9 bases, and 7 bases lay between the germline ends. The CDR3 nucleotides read TGTGCCAGCAGTTTATTACGAGGTTCACCCCTCCACTTT. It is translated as CASSLLRGSPLHF.

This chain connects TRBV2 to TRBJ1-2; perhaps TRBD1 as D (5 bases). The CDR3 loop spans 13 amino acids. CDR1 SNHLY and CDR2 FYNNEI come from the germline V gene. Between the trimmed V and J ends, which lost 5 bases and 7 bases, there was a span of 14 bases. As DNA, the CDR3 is TGTGCCAGCAGTTCTCTCGGGGGTACTGGCTACACCTTC. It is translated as CASSSLGGTGYTF.

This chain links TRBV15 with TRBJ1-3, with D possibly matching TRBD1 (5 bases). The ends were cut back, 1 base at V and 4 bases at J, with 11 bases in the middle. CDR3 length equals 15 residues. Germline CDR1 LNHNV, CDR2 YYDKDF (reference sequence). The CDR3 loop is CATSRVGDPGNTIYF. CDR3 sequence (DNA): TGTGCCACCAGCAGAGTAGGGGATCCGGGAAACACCATATATTTT.

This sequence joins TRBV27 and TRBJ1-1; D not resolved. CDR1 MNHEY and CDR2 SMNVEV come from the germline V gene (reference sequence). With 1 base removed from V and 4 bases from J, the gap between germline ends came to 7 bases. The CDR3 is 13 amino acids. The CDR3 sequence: CASSLYRATEAFF. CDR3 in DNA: TGTGCCAGCAGTTTATATAGAGCCACTGAAGCTTTCTTT.

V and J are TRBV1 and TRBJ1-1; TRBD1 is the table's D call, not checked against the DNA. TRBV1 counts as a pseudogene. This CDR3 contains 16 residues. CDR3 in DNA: TGCACCAGCAGCCAAGATCTTCGACAGGAGAACACTGAAGCTTTCTTT. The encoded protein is CTSSQDLRQENTEAFF.

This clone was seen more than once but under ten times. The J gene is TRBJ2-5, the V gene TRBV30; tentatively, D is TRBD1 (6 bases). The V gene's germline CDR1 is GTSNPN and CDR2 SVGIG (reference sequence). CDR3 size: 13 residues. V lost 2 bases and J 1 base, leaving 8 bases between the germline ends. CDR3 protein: CAWSTGLQETQYF. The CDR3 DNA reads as TGTGCCTGGAGTACAGGGCTCCAAGAGACCCAGTACTTC.

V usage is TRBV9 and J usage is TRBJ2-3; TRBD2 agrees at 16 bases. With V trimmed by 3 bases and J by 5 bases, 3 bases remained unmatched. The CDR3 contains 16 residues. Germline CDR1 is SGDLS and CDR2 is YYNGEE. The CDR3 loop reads CASSEGLAGGRDTQYF. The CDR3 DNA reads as TGTGCCAGCAGCGAGGGACTAGCGGGGGGGCGAGATACGCAGTATTTT.

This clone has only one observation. CDR3 sequence reads: CASSQFDSGGEGTDTQYF. The CDR3 region has the DNA TGCGCCAGCAGCCAATTTGATAGCGGGGGGGAGGGCACAGATACGCAGTATTTT. V is TRBV4-1 and J is TRBJ2-3; the match to TRBD2 covers 11 bases. Per the germline V gene, CDR1 is MGHRA and CDR2 is YSYEKL. Trimming cost V 2 bases and J 1 base; bases outside gene matches: 8. The CDR3 has 18 amino acids.

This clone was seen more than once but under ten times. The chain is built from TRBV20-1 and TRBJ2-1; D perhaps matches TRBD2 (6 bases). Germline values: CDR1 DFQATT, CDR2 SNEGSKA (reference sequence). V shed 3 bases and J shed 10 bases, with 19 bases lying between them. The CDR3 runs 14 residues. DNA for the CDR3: TGCAGTGCTAGTGGCGGGGCGTCACATTTGGAGCAGTTCTTC. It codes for CSASGGASHLEQFF.

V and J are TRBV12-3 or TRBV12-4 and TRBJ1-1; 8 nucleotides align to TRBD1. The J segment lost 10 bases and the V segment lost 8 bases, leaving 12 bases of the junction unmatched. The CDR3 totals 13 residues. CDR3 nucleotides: TGTGCCAGCCTACCAGGGACAGGTTCCCGAGCTTTCTTT. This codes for CASLPGTGSRAFF.

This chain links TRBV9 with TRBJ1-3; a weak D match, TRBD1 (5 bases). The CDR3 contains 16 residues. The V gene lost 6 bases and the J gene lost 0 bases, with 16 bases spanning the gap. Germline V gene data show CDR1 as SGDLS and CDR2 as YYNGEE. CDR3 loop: CASTSGTPHSGNTIYF. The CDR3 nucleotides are TGTGCCAGCACCTCCGGGACTCCCCACTCTGGAAACACCATATATTTT. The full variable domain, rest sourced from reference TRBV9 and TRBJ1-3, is DSGVTQTPKHLITATGQRVTLRCSPRSGDLSVYWYQQSLDQGLQFLIQYYNGEERAKGNILERFSAQQFPDLHSELNLSSLELGDSALYFCASTSGTPHSGNTIYFGEGSWLTVV.

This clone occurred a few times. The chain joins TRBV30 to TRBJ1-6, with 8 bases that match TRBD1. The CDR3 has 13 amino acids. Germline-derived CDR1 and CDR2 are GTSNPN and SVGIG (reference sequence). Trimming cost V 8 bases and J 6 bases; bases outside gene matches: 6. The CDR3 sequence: CAIAGGSNSPLHF. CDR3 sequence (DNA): TGTGCCATAGCAGGGGGCAGTAATTCACCCCTCCACTTT.

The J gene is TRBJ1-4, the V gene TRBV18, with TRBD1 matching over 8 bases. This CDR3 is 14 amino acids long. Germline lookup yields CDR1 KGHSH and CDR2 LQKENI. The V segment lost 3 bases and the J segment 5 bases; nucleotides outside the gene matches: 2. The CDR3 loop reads CASSPGTGNEKLFF. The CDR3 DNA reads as TGTGCCAGCTCACCCGGGACAGGCAATGAAAAACTGTTTTTT.

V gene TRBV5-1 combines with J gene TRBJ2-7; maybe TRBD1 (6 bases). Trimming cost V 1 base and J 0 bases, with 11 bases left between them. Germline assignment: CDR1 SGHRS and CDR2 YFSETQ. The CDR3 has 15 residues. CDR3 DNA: TGCGCCAGCAGCTTGTACGCGACAGGCTCCTACGAGCAGTACTTC. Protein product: CASSLYATGSYEQYF.

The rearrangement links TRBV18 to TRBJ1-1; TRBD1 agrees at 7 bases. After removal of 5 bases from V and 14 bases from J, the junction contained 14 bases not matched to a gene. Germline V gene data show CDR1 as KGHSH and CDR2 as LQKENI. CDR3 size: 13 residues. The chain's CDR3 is CASSTGQPRERFF. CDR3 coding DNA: TGTGCCAGCTCAACGGGACAGCCCAGAGAAAGGTTCTTT.

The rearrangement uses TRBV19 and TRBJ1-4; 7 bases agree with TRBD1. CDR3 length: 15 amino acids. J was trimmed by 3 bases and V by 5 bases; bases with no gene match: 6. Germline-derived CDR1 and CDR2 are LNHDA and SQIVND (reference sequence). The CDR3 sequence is CASSPSGTANEKLFF. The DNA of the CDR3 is TGTGCCAGTAGTCCCTCCGGGACAGCTAATGAAAAACTGTTTTTT.

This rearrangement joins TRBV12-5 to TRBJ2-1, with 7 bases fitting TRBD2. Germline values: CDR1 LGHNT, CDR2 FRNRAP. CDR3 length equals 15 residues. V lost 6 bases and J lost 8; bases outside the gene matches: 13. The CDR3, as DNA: TGTGCTAGTGGCGACAAGGCGGGGGACGGGTATGAGCAGTTCTTC. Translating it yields CASGDKAGDGYEQFF.

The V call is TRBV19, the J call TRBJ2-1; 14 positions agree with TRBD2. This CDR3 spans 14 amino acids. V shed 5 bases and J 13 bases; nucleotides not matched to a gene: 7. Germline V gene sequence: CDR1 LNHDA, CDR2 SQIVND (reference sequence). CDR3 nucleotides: TGTGCCAGTAGTGCGGGACTAGCGGGGGTGGGACAGTTCTTC. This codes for CASSAGLAGVGQFF.